This record concerns one T cell receptor (beta chain) sequence. This sample is drawn from a study of blood T cell repertoires in COVID-19. About the research overall: Sites across the United States, Italy and Spain contributed samples from acute and convalescent COVID-19. PBMCs, B-cell-depleted T cells, or T cells provided the cDNA or gDNA that made up the material.

The CDR3 is 14 amino acids. The germline gives CDR1 MNHNY, CDR2 SVGAGI (reference sequence). Trimming removed 3 bases from V and 7 bases from J, with 15 bases in between. Per the study methods: Using reference gene primer amplification, nucleated cell counts were estimated. The data were produced by immunoSEQ multiplex PCR, yet TCRdb's version contains in-frame clones alone and is incomplete. That table furnishes V, J and clone size, whereas the DNA furnished D and trimming. This table has some 260,000 clones, about 80% appearing once. Sequencing was carried out using peripheral blood. The origin of this receptor is a man aged 80 or over with acute or convalescent COVID-19. The chain has TRBV6-6 and TRBJ1-2; D not resolved. The CDR3: CASSYIRDPGGYTF. The DNA of the CDR3 is TGTGCCAGCAGTTATATAAGAGACCCGGGTGGCTACACCTTC.